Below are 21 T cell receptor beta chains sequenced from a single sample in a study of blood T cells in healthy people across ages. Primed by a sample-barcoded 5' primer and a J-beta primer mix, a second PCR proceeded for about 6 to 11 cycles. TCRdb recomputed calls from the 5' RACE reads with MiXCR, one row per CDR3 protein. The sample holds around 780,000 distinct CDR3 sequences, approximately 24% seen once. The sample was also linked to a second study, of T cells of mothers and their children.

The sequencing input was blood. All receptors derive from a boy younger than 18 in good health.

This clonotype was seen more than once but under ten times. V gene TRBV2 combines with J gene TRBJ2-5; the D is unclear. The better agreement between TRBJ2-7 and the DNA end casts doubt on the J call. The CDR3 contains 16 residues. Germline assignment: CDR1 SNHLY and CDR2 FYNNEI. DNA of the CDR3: TGTGCCAGCAGTGAAGCACCCATAGGAAAACCCTACGAGCAGTACTTC. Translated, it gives CASSEAPIGKPYEQYF.

The CDR3 region is CASALTANYGYTF. CDR3 bases: TGTGCCAGCGCCTTGACAGCTAACTATGGCTACACCTTC. The J gene is TRBJ1-2, the V gene TRBV6-2 or TRBV6-3; possible D gene TRBD1, 5 bases. The CDR3 runs 13 residues. Per germline, CDR1 MNHEY and CDR2 SVGEGT. V gave up 8 bases and J gave up 0 bases, with 10 bases separating them.

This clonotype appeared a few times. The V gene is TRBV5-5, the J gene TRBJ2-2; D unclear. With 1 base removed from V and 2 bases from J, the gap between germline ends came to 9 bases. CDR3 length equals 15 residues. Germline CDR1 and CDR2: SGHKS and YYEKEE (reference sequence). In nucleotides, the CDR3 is TGTGCCAGCAGCTTGTTATTTGGTAACACCGGGGAGCTGTTTTTT. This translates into CASSLLFGNTGELFF.

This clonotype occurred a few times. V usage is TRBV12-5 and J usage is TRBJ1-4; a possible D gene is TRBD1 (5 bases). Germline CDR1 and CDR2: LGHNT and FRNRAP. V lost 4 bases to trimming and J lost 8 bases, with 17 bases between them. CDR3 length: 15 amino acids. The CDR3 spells CASGSPGDPREKLFF. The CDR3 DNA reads TGTGCTAGTGGTTCCCCCGGGGACCCTAGGGAAAAACTGTTTTTT.

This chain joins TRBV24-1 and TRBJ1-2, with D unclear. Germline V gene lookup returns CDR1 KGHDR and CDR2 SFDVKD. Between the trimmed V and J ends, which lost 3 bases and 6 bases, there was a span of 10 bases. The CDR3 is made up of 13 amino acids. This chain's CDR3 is CATSDEGPNGYTF. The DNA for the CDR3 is TGTGCCACCAGTGATGAGGGTCCCAATGGCTACACCTTC.

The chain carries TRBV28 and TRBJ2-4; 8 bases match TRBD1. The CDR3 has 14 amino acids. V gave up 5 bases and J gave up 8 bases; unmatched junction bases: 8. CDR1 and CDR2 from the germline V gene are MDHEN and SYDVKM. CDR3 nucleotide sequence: TGTGCCAGCAGTCTCGACAGGGGCTCTGACATTCAGTACTTC. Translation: CASSLDRGSDIQYF.

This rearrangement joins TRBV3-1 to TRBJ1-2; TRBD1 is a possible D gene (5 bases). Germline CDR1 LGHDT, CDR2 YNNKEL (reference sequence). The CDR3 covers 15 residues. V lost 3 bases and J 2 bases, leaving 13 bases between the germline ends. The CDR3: CASSHEQAGNYGYTF. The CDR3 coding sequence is TGTGCCAGCAGCCACGAACAGGCGGGAAACTATGGCTACACCTTC.

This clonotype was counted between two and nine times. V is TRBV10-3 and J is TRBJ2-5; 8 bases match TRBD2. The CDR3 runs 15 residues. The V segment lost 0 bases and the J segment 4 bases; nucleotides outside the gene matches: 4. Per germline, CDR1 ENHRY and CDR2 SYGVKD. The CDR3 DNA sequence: TGTGCCATCAGTGAGTCTAGCGGGGTCCGAGAGACCCAGTACTTC. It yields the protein CAISESSGVRETQYF.

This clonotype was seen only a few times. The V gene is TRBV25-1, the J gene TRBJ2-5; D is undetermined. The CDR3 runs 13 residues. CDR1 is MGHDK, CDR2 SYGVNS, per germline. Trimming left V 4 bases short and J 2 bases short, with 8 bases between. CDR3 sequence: CASSAAQQETQYF. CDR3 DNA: TGTGCCAGCAGTGCGGCGCAGCAAGAGACCCAGTACTTC. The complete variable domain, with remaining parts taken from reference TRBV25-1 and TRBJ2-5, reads EADIYQTPRYLVIGTGKKITLECSQTMGHDKMYWYQQDPGMELHLIHYSYGVNSTEKGDLSSESTVSRIRTEHFPLTLESARPSHTSQYLCASSAAQQETQYFGPGTRLLVL.

For the CDR3, the DNA is TGTGCCAGCAGCCCCTGGGACAGCCAGAATGAAAAACTGTTTTTT. This sequence encodes CASSPWDSQNEKLFF. The chain joins TRBV9 to TRBJ1-4; 7 bases are a match to TRBD1. Germline-derived CDR1 and CDR2 are SGDLS and YYNGEE. The CDR3 length is 15 residues. Unmatched junction bases numbered 8, after V lost 4 bases and J lost 5 bases. The full variable domain, rest sourced from reference TRBV9 and TRBJ1-4, is DSGVTQTPKHLITATGQRVTLRCSPRSGDLSVYWYQQSLDQGLQFLIQYYNGEERAKGNILERFSAQQFPDLHSELNLSSLELGDSALYFCASSPWDSQNEKLFFGSGTQLSVL.

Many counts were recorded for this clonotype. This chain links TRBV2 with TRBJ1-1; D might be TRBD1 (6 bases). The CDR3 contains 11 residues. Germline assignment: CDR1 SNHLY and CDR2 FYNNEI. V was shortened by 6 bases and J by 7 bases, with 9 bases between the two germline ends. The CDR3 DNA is TGTGCCAGCAGAGAGACAGGTGAAGCTTTCTTT. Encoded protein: CASRETGEAFF.

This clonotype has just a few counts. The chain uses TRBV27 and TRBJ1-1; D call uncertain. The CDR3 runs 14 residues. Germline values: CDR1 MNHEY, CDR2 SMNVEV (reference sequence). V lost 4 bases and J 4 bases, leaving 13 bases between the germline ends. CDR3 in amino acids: CASSSSSYGTEAFF. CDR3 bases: TGTGCCAGCAGTTCCTCGAGCTACGGCACTGAAGCTTTCTTT.

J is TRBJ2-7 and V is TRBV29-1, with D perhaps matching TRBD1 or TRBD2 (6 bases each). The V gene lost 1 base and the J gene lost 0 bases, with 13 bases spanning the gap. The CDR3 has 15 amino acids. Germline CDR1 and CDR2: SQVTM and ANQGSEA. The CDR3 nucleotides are TGCAGCGTTGAAGGCGGGACATCCAACTCCTACGAGCAGTACTTC. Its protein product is CSVEGGTSNSYEQYF.

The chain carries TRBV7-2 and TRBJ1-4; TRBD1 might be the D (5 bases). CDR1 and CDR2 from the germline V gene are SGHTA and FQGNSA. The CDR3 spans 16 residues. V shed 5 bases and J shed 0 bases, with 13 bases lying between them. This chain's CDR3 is CASSPTGVATNEKLFF. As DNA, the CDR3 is TGTGCCAGCAGCCCTACAGGAGTTGCAACTAATGAAAAACTGTTTTTT. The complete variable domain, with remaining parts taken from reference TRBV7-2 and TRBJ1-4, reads GAGVSQSPSNKVTEKGKDVELRCDPISGHTALYWYRQSLGQGLEFLIYFQGNSAPDKSGLPSDRFSAERTGGSVSTLTIQRTQQEDSAVYLCASSPTGVATNEKLFFGSGTQLSVL.

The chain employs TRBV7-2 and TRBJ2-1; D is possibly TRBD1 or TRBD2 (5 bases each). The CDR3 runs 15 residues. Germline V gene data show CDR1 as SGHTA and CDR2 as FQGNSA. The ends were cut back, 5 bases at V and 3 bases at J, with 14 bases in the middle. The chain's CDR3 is CASSPRGLGYNEQFF. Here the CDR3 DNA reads TGTGCCAGCAGCCCCCGGGGCCTGGGCTACAATGAGCAGTTCTTC.

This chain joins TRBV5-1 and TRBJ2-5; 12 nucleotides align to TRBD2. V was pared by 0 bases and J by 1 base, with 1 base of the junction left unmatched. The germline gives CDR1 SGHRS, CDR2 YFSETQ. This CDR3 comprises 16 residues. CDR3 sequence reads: CASSLASGGVQETQYF. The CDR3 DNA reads TGCGCCAGCAGCTTGGCTAGCGGGGGGGTCCAAGAGACCCAGTACTTC. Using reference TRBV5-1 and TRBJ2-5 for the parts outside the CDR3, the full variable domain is KAGVTQTPRYLIKTRGQQVTLSCSPISGHRSVSWYQQTPGQGLQFLFEYFSETQRNKGNFPGRFSGRQFSNSRSEMNVSTLELGDSALYLCASSLASGGVQETQYFGPGTRLLVL.

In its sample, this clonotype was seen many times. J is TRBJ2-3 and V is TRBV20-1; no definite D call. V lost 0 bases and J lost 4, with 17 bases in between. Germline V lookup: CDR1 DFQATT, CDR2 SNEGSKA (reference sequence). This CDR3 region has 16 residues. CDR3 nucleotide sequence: TGCAGTGCTAGAGATCTAAGGGTTATACGTGCAGATACGCAGTATTTT. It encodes CSARDLRVIRADTQYF.

CDR3 amino acids: CASSPGPLNEQFF. CDR3 bases: TGTGCCAGCAGCCCGGGACCCCTGAATGAGCAGTTCTTC. The chain recombines TRBV7-3 with TRBJ2-5, with D tentatively TRBD1 or TRBD2 (5 bases each). Judging by the DNA end, TRBJ2-1 fits better; the J call may be wrong. CDR3 length equals 13 residues. Germline-derived CDR1 and CDR2 are SGHTA and FQGTGA.

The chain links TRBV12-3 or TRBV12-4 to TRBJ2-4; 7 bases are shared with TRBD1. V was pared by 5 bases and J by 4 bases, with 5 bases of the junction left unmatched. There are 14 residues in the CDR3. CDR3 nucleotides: TGTGCCAGCAGTCAGGACAGGCATAAAAACATTCAGTACTTC. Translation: CASSQDRHKNIQYF.

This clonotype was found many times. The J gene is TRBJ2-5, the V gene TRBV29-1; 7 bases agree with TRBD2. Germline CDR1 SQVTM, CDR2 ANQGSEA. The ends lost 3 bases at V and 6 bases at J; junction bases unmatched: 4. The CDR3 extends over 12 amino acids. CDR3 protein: CSVDREGQTQYF. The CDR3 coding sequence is TGCAGCGTTGACAGGGAGGGGCAGACCCAGTACTTC. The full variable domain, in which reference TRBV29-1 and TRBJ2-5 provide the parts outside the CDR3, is SAVISQKPSRDICQRGTSLTIQCQVDSQVTMMFWYRQQPGQSLTLIATANQGSEATYESGFVIDKFPISRPNLTFSTLTVSNMSPEDSSIYLCSVDREGQTQYFGPGTRLLVL.

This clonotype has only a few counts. CDR3 coding DNA: TGCAGTGCTAGAGAGGGCTCCGACAGGATAAACGAGCAGTACTTC. It encodes CSAREGSDRINEQYF. V and J are TRBV20-1 and TRBJ2-7; D may be TRBD1 (6 bases). This CDR3 is 15 amino acids long. V was pared by 0 bases and J by 5 bases, with 17 bases between. CDR1 DFQATT and CDR2 SNEGSKA come from the germline V gene (reference sequence).